This T cell receptor (beta chain) was retrieved from a study of cytomegalovirus exposure and HLA in healthy donors. Study outcomes and limitations: Among TCR beta chains of equal frequency, HLA-associated ones were more clonally expanded in a later analysis.

As regards this clone: The antigen is unknown.

PCR amplification relied on 60 Vbeta primers (plus 13 Jbeta primers). The protocol was immunoSEQ multiplex PCR, while the TCRdb copy is restricted to in-frame clones and leaves out a portion. The data hold more than 100,000 clones, with around two thirds observed a single time. Germline V gene sequence: CDR1 ENHRY, CDR2 SYGVKD. This CDR3 is 15 amino acids long. The trim removed 0 bases at V and 4 bases at J, leaving 4 bases unmatched. The gene calls are TRBV10-3 and TRBJ2-5; 8 bases fit TRBD2. The source material was PBMCs. The receptor comes from a woman aged 50 to 60 in good health and CMV-seronegative. The CDR3, as DNA: TGTGCCATCAGTGAGTCTCAAGCGGGGGTAGAGACCCAGTACTTC. Protein sequence: CAISESQAGVETQYF.